Below are 23 T cell receptor beta chains sequenced from a single sample in a study of T cell repertoires in cytomegalovirus infection. TCRdb re-called the reads through MiXCR, storing one row per CDR3 protein. This table has 250,000 to 300,000 distinct CDR3 sequences, over 15% appearing once. The sample comprised CD8+ T cells from PBMCs. The receptors shown here come from a human donor in good health (CMV status not recorded). Some clones in this sample may be carry-over from other donors' samples.

The chain has TRBV25-1 and TRBJ2-5; 8 nucleotides line up with TRBD2. The CDR3 runs to 16 residues. Trimming cost V 5 bases and J 5 bases; bases outside gene matches: 13. Germline lookup yields CDR1 MGHDK and CDR2 SYGVNS. CDR3 coding DNA: TGTGCCAGCAGTCACCCCCCGGGGGGGGAATGGGAGACCCAGTACTTC. Translating gives CASSHPPGGEWETQYF.

This clonotype has a single count. The CDR3 DNA reads TGCAGTGCTAGAGTAAGGGCGGGCTGGATTCAGTACTTC. Its protein is CSARVRAGWIQYF. The J gene is TRBJ2-4, the V gene TRBV20-1; D perhaps matches TRBD2 (5 bases). Trimming took 1 base from V and 10 from J, leaving 14 bases between them. The CDR3 is 13 amino acids. Germline V lookup: CDR1 DFQATT, CDR2 SNEGSKA (reference sequence).

The V and J genes are TRBV15 and TRBJ2-7; 12 bases map to TRBD2. The CDR3 is made up of 15 amino acids. V lost 4 bases and J lost 3; bases outside the gene matches: 4. Germline V gene sequence: CDR1 LNHNV, CDR2 YYDKDF (reference sequence). Written as DNA, the CDR3 is TGTGCCACCAGCAAACCGGGACTAGCGGGCTACGAGCAGTACTTC. This translates into CATSKPGLAGYEQYF.

This clonotype was observed many times. The chain employs TRBV11-2 and TRBJ1-1; D is possibly TRBD1 (5 bases). Germline values: CDR1 SGHAT, CDR2 FQNNGV. The CDR3 covers 14 residues. Trimming shortened V by 5 bases and J by 6 bases, and 16 bases separated the two germline ends. CDR3 coding DNA: TGTGCCAGCAGCCCGACGGGGGTGGTCCCTGAAGCTTTCTTT. As protein: CASSPTGVVPEAFF.

The sample holds a few counts of this clonotype. CDR3 residues: CSARTRGFSQPQHF. The CDR3 DNA reads as TGCAGTGCTAGGACCAGGGGTTTTAGTCAGCCCCAGCATTTT. The rearrangement uses TRBV20-1 and TRBJ1-5, with a weak D call TRBD1 (6 bases). V shed 3 bases and J shed 6 bases, with 15 bases lying between them. The length of the CDR3 is 14 residues. From germline, CDR1 is DFQATT and CDR2 SNEGSKA (reference sequence).

The rearrangement joins TRBV27 to TRBJ2-7; D remains unclear. Trimming removed 8 bases at V and 3 bases at J, with 14 bases between. Per the germline V gene, CDR1 is MNHEY and CDR2 is SMNVEV (reference sequence). The CDR3 has 13 residues. CDR3 loop: CASGFGRIYEQYF. The CDR3, as DNA: TGTGCCAGCGGATTCGGACGGATCTACGAGCAGTACTTC.

This clonotype was recorded a few times. V is TRBV6-6 and J is TRBJ1-1; the match to TRBD1 covers 10 bases. The germline V gene has CDR1 MNHNY and CDR2 SVGAGI (reference sequence). The CDR3 is made up of 17 amino acids. The trim removed 5 bases at V and 11 bases at J, leaving 20 bases unmatched. As DNA, the CDR3 is TGTGCCAGCAGTCAGAACCCGGCGACAGGGGGCTTGATCGCGGCTTTCTTT. It translates to CASSQNPATGGLIAAFF.

This clonotype came up a few times. The rearrangement joins TRBV27 to TRBJ2-7, with TRBD1 matching over 8 bases. V was pared by 5 bases and J by 4 bases, with 13 bases of the junction left unmatched. CDR3 length: 16 residues. Germline CDR1 is MNHEY and CDR2 is SMNVEV (reference sequence). CDR3 loop: CASSPMTGAAIYEQYF. The CDR3 bases are TGTGCCAGCAGTCCAATGACAGGGGCCGCTATTTACGAGCAGTACTTC.

Only a few counts were recorded for this clonotype. The chain is built from TRBV2 and TRBJ2-1; 10 positions match TRBD1. This CDR3 has 15 residues. Germline V gene data show CDR1 as SNHLY and CDR2 as FYNNEI. The V and J ends lost 3 bases and 10 bases, in that order; junction bases with no gene match: 9. Here the CDR3 DNA reads TGTGCCAGCAGTGACCCCGACAGGGGGCCCGGGGAGCAGTTCTTC. Translating gives CASSDPDRGPGEQFF.

This clonotype occurred many times. This chain joins TRBV7-9 and TRBJ2-5; perhaps TRBD1 as D (6 bases). V dropped 4 bases and J dropped 2 bases, with 11 bases sitting between them. CDR3 size: 14 residues. CDR1 SEHNR and CDR2 FQNEAQ come from the germline V gene (reference sequence). The CDR3 DNA reads as TGTGCCAGCAGCTCTCGGACAGTACAAGAGACCCAGTACTTC. The encoded protein is CASSSRTVQETQYF.

The V call is TRBV7-4, the J call TRBJ2-4; TRBD2 is a possible D gene (5 bases). CDR1 and CDR2 (germline): SGHVT, SQSDAQ. With 5 bases removed from V and 7 bases from J, the gap between germline ends came to 12 bases. The CDR3 has 13 amino acids. In DNA form, the CDR3 reads TGTGCCAGCAGCCGGCCCGGCGGGAACATTCAGTACTTC. Its translation is CASSRPGGNIQYF.

This clonotype was picked up many times. A junction boundary mismatches the germline segment, possibly from a read error. The chain uses TRBV7-2 and TRBJ2-3, with 12 nucleotides matching TRBD2. Germline loops: CDR1 SGHTA, CDR2 FQGNSA. This CDR3 is built from 16 residues. The CDR3 loop reads CASSLASGGVADTQYF. The CDR3 DNA reads TGTGCCAGCAGCCTAGCTAGCGGGGGGGTGGCAGATACGCAGTATTTT.

This clonotype was detected only a few times. The chain carries TRBV9 and TRBJ1-1; tentatively, D is TRBD1 (6 bases). The CDR3 extends over 15 amino acids. Germline V gene sequence: CDR1 SGDLS, CDR2 YYNGEE. The V gene lost 0 bases and the J gene lost 5 bases, with 14 bases spanning the gap. The CDR3: CASSVDPGAGTEAFF. CDR3 coding DNA: TGTGCCAGCAGCGTAGATCCGGGGGCAGGGACTGAAGCTTTCTTT.

This rearrangement joins TRBV14 to TRBJ2-2; tentatively, D is TRBD2 (7 bases). The CDR3 spans 17 residues. The V gene's germline CDR1 is SGHDN and CDR2 FVKESK. V was shortened by 4 bases and J by 4 bases, with 19 bases between the two germline ends. In DNA form, the CDR3 reads TGTGCCAGCAGCCTCCTCCCTCCCGGGGGGCCCACCGGGGAGCTGTTTTTT. Translating gives CASSLLPPGGPTGELFF.

This clonotype was counted a few times. J is TRBJ1-1 and V is TRBV5-6, with a weak D call TRBD1 (5 bases). CDR1 and CDR2 (germline): SGHDT, YYEEEE. This CDR3 is 12 amino acids long. V was shortened by 6 bases and J by 4 bases, with 10 bases between the two germline ends. DNA for the CDR3: TGTGCCAGCACCATCGGGGCCACTGAAGCTTTCTTT. Its protein is CASTIGATEAFF.

This clonotype was recorded a few times. The V call is TRBV10-3, the J call TRBJ2-2; the match to TRBD2 covers 8 bases. The CDR3 length is 17 residues. V gave up 0 bases and J gave up 8 bases; unmatched junction bases: 11. The germline V gene has CDR1 ENHRY and CDR2 SYGVKD. CDR3 protein: CAISESGTRSDRGELFF. The CDR3 DNA sequence: TGTGCCATCAGTGAGTCGGGGACTAGAAGTGACCGTGGGGAGCTGTTTTTT.

The J gene is TRBJ1-1, the V gene TRBV6-2 or TRBV6-3; weak D call: TRBD1 (5 bases). This CDR3 spans 12 amino acids. From germline, CDR1 is MNHEY and CDR2 SVGEGT. V lost 8 bases and J 5 bases, leaving 12 bases between the germline ends. The CDR3 DNA sequence: TGTGCCAGCGGTATACGGGGGACTGAAGCTTTCTTT. Its protein is CASGIRGTEAFF.

This clonotype was observed at least ten times. This rearrangement joins TRBV28 to TRBJ2-7; D not resolved. Germline V gene lookup returns CDR1 MDHEN and CDR2 SYDVKM. The length of the CDR3 is 16 residues. V was trimmed by 2 bases and J by 3 bases, leaving 17 bases between them. The CDR3 is CASSLIRTVGFYEQYF. Written as DNA, the CDR3 is TGTGCCAGCAGTTTAATACGAACAGTAGGATTCTACGAGCAGTACTTC. Full variable domain (remainder filled in from reference TRBV28 and TRBJ2-7): DVKVTQSSRYLVKRTGEKVFLECVQDMDHENMFWYRQDPGLGLRLIYFSYDVKMKEKGDIPEGYSVSREKKERFSLILESASTNQTSMYLCASSLIRTVGFYEQYFGPGTRLTVT.

This sequence joins TRBV10-3 and TRBJ2-7; tentatively, D is TRBD2 (6 bases). V lost 10 bases to trimming and J lost 0 bases, with 16 bases between them. The CDR3 has 14 residues. CDR1 is ENHRY, CDR2 SYGVKD, per germline. In nucleotides, the CDR3 is TGTGCCACCCAAGTGGAGGGGCGCTCCTACGAGCAGTACTTC. Translating it yields CATQVEGRSYEQYF.

Many counts were recorded for this clonotype. This chain's CDR3 is CASSHERVGAADTQYF. The CDR3 DNA follows: TGTGCCAGCAGCCACGAACGGGTGGGGGCGGCTGATACGCAGTATTTT. The chain combines TRBV7-8 with TRBJ2-3; tentatively, D is TRBD1 (6 bases). The germline gives CDR1 SGHVS, CDR2 FQNEAQ. The germline V and J ends were trimmed by 5 bases and 6 bases, with 21 bases remaining between them. CDR3 length: 16 residues. The entire variable domain, with the rest obtained from reference TRBV7-8 and TRBJ2-3, is as follows: GAGVSQSPRYKVAKRGQDVALRCDPISGHVSLFWYQQALGQGPEFLTYFQNEAQLDKSGLPSDRFFAERPEGSVSTLKIQRTQQEDSAVYLCASSHERVGAADTQYFGPGTRLTVL.

The table lists this clonotype with a count of one. The rearrangement uses TRBV2 and TRBJ2-1; 7 nucleotides align to TRBD1. This CDR3 region has 16 residues. Germline CDR1 is SNHLY and CDR2 is FYNNEI. V shed 3 bases and J 5 bases; nucleotides not matched to a gene: 10. The CDR3 nucleotides read TGTGCCAGCAGTGACTCGACAGGGAAATTGAACAATGAGCAGTTCTTC. Translating gives CASSDSTGKLNNEQFF.

Many counts were recorded for this clonotype. V and J are TRBV7-8 and TRBJ2-5, with TRBD2 matching over 10 bases. With V trimmed by 9 bases and J by 2 bases, 12 bases remained unmatched. CDR1 is SGHVS, CDR2 FQNEAQ, per germline. The CDR3 covers 16 residues. CDR3 nucleotides: TGTGCCAGTAGCACCCTAGCGGGGGCGAATCAAGAGACCCAGTACTTC. Encoded protein: CASSTLAGANQETQYF.

This clonotype was seen more than once but under ten times. The V and J genes are TRBV27 and TRBJ2-2; D possibly uses TRBD1 or TRBD2 (5 bases each). From germline, CDR1 is MNHEY and CDR2 SMNVEV (reference sequence). V was cut by 0 bases and J by 5 bases, with 10 bases left in between. The CDR3 is made up of 15 amino acids. The CDR3 region is CASSLSGTATGELFF. The CDR3 coding sequence is TGTGCCAGCAGTTTATCGGGGACCGCAACCGGGGAGCTGTTTTTT.